This T cell receptor beta chain appears in the sequencing data of a study of blood T cells in healthy people across ages. The CDR3 runs to 15 residues. V was pared by 0 bases and J by 0 bases, with 9 bases between. Germline V gene sequence: CDR1 DFQATT, CDR2 SNEGSKA (reference sequence). Primed by a sample-barcoded 5' primer and a J-beta primer mix, a second PCR proceeded for roughly 6 to 12 cycles. TCRdb recomputed calls from the 5' RACE reads with MiXCR, one row per CDR3 protein. The table includes around 1,500,000 distinct CDR3 sequences, 40% to 50% detected once. The TCR originated in a woman under 30 in good health. This chain connects TRBV20-1 to TRBJ2-1; D tentatively fits TRBD1 or TRBD2 (5 bases each). The sequenced sample consisted of blood. This CDR3 reads CSAREGESSYNEQFF. The CDR3 nucleotides are TGCAGTGCTAGAGAGGGGGAAAGCTCCTACAATGAGCAGTTCTTC.